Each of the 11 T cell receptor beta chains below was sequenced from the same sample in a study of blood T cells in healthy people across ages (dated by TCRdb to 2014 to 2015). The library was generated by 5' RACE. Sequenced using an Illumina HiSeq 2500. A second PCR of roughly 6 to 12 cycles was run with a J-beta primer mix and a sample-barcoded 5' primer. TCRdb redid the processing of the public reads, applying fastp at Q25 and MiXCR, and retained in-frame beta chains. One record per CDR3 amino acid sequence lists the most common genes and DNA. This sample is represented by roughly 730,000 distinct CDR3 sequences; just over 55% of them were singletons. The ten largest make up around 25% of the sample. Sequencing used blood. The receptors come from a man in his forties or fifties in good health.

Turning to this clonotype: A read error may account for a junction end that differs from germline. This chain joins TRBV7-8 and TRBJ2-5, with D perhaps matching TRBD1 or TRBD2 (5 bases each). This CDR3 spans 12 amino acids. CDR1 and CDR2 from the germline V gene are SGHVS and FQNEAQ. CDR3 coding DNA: TGTGCCAGCAGCTTCGCCGAGGGGAAGCAGTACTTT. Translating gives CASSFAEGKQYF.

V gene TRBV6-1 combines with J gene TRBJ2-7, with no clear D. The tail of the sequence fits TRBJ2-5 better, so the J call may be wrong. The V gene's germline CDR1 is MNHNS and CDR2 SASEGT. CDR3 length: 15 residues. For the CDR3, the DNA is TGTGCCAGCAGTGAACCCCAGAATTTGATGGAGACCCAGTACTTC. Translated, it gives CASSEPQNLMETQYF.

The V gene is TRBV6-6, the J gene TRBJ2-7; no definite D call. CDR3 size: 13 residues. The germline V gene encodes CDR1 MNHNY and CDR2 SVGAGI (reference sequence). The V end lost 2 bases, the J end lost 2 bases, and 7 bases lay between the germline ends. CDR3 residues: CASSYHGAYEQYF. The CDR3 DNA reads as TGTGCCAGCAGTTACCACGGAGCCTACGAGCAGTACTTC.

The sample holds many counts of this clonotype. The CDR3 nucleotides read TGTGCCAGCAGCTTGACTAGCGGCTACGAGCAGTACTTC. This gives the protein CASSLTSGYEQYF. The rearrangement links TRBV7-3 to TRBJ2-7; 9 positions match TRBD2. Germline CDR1 and CDR2: SGHTA and FQGTGA. This CDR3 spans 13 amino acids. Trimming removed 3 bases from V and 3 bases from J; junction bases left unmatched: 0. Complete variable domain (other parts from reference TRBV7-3 and TRBJ2-7): GAGVSQTPSNKVTEKGKYVELRCDPISGHTALYWYRQSLGQGPEFLIYFQGTGAADDSGLPNDRFFAVRPEGSVSTLKIQRTERGDSAVYLCASSLTSGYEQYFGPGTRLTVT.

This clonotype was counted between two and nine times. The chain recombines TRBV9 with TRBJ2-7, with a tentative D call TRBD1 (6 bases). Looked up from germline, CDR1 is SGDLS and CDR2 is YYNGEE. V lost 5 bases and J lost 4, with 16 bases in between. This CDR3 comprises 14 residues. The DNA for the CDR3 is TGTGCCAGCAGTGACCGGGACAACCTGTACGAGCAGTACTTC. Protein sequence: CASSDRDNLYEQYF. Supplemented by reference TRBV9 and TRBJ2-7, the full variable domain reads DSGVTQTPKHLITATGQRVTLRCSPRSGDLSVYWYQQSLDQGLQFLIQYYNGEERAKGNILERFSAQQFPDLHSELNLSSLELGDSALYFCASSDRDNLYEQYFGPGTRLTVT.

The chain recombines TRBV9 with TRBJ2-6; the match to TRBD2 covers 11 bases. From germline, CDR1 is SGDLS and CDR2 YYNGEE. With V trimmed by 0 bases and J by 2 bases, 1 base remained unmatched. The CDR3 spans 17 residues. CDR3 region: CASSVELAGAGANVLTF. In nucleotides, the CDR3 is TGTGCCAGCAGCGTAGAACTAGCGGGAGCTGGGGCCAACGTCCTGACTTTC.

The DNA for the CDR3 is TGTGCCAGCAAGGTCGGACCCTTTGCAACTAATGAAAAACTGTTTTTT. This encodes CASKVGPFATNEKLFF. The rearrangement uses TRBV28 and TRBJ1-4; D is ambiguous. Germline CDR1 is MDHEN and CDR2 is SYDVKM. This CDR3 spans 16 amino acids. Trimming took off 7 bases at V and 0 bases at J, with 15 bases between the two ends.

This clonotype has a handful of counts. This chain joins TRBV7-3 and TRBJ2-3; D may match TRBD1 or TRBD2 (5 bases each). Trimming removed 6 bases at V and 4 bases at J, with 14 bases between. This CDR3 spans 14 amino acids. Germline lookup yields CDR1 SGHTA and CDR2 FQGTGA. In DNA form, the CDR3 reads TGTGCCAGCAGGGGGACGAATAGTGCAGATACGCAGTATTTT. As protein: CASRGTNSADTQYF.

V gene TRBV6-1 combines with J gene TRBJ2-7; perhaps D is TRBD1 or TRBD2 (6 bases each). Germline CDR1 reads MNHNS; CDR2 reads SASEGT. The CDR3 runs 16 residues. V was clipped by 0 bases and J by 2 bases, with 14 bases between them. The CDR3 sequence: CASSEASGGGAYEQYF. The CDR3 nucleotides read TGTGCCAGCAGTGAAGCTAGTGGAGGGGGAGCCTACGAGCAGTACTTC.

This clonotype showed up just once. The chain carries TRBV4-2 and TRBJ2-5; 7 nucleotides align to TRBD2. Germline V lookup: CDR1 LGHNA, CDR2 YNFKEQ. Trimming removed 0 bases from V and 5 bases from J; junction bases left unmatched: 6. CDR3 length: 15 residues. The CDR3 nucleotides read TGTGCCAGCAGCCAAGAGGGAGGGAAAGGGGAGACCCAGTACTTC. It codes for CASSQEGGKGETQYF.

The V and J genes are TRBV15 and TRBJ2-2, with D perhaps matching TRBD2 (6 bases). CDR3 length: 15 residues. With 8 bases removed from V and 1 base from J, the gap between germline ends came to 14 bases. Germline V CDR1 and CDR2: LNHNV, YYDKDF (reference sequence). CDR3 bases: TGTGCCACCCGCGGAGGGGCAGAGAACACCGGGGAGCTGTTTTTT. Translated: CATRGGAENTGELFF. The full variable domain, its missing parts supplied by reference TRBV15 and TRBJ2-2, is DAMVIQNPRYQVTQFGKPVTLSCSQTLNHNVMYWYQQKSSQAPKLLFHYYDKDFNNEADTPDNFQSRRPNTSFCFLDIRSPGLGDTAMYLCATRGGAENTGELFFGEGSRLTVL.